The 23 T cell receptor beta chains given below trace back to one sample, sequenced in a study of T cells after yellow fever vaccination. TCRdb called the 5' RACE reads again in MiXCR, with one record for every CDR3 protein. The sample has more than 90,000 distinct CDR3 sequences; approximately 8.4% are singletons. The input for sequencing was CD8+ T cells sorted from PBMCs, taken 45 days after the yellow fever booster vaccination. All receptors come from a man aged 25-40 years who received the YFV17D yellow fever vaccine.

This clonotype was seen a handful of times. The gene calls are TRBV7-6 and TRBJ2-7; TRBD1 matches 9 bases. The CDR3 spans 14 residues. In germline, CDR1 is SGHVS, CDR2 FNYEAQ. V lost 5 bases, J lost 5 bases, and 7 bases stayed unmatched. The CDR3: CASSPGQGENEQYF. The CDR3 region has the DNA TGTGCCAGCAGCCCGGGACAGGGCGAGAACGAGCAGTACTTC.

This clonotype has a count of ten or more. The rearrangement links TRBV29-1 to TRBJ2-7, with 9 bases matching TRBD1. The trim removed 6 bases at V and 6 bases at J, leaving 9 bases unmatched. Germline CDR1 reads SQVTM; CDR2 reads ANQGSEA. This CDR3 spans 13 amino acids. CDR3 DNA sequence: TGCAGCGTCCAGGGACAGGGAAACGGCGAGCAGTACTTC. Translation gives CSVQGQGNGEQYF.

At least ten counts were recorded for this clonotype. A junction boundary mismatches the germline segment, possibly from a read error. The chain combines TRBV7-7 with TRBJ2-7; no firm D call. The CDR3 extends over 13 amino acids. The germline gives CDR1 SSHAT, CDR2 FNYEAQ (reference sequence). The CDR3 spells CASSLAIEYEQYF. The CDR3 nucleotides read TGTGCTAGCAGCTTGGCGATAGAGTACGAGCAGTACTTC.

The J gene is TRBJ2-1, the V gene TRBV24-1; the D gene is possibly TRBD1 (6 bases). Germline CDR1 reads KGHDR; CDR2 reads SFDVKD. Trimming took 3 bases from V and 7 from J, leaving 15 bases between them. There are 15 residues in the CDR3. CDR3 amino acids: CATSDPGHGKNEQFF. DNA of the CDR3: TGTGCCACCAGTGATCCGGGACACGGAAAGAATGAGCAGTTCTTC.

This clonotype was detected ten times or more. Here the CDR3 DNA reads TGCGCCAGCAGCTTGGAACTAGCGGGACACAATGAGCAGTTCTTC. Translated: CASSLELAGHNEQFF. The rearrangement links TRBV5-1 to TRBJ2-1, with 10 nucleotides matching TRBD2. The CDR3 has 15 residues. Trimming removed 0 bases from V and 5 bases from J; junction bases left unmatched: 2. CDR1 is SGHRS, CDR2 YFSETQ, per germline.

The genes are TRBV13 and TRBJ1-6; D not certain. This CDR3 spans 18 amino acids. Germline assignment: CDR1 PRHDT and CDR2 FYEKMQ (reference sequence). Trimming pared 5 bases from V and 8 bases from J, leaving 25 bases between. This chain's CDR3 is CASSQVSDGPGVDSPLHF. CDR3 sequence (DNA): TGTGCCAGCAGCCAGGTTAGCGATGGACCGGGAGTTGATTCACCCCTCCACTTT.

This clonotype was counted ten times or more. This sequence joins TRBV27 and TRBJ2-1; TRBD2 matches at 15 bases. Trimming took 6 bases from V and 10 from J; bases not matched to a gene: 7. The CDR3 sequence is 15 residues long. Germline CDR1 reads MNHEY; CDR2 reads SMNVEV (reference sequence). CDR3 loop: CASRGLGTSGREQFF. The DNA for the CDR3 is TGTGCCAGCAGGGGACTAGGGACTAGCGGGAGGGAGCAGTTCTTC.

The CDR3 DNA follows: TGTGCCAGCAGTAGCGGGACTAGCGGGACCTACGCCGGGGAGCTGTTTTTT. This gives the protein CASSSGTSGTYAGELFF. The J gene is TRBJ2-2, the V gene TRBV6-1; 13 nucleotides agree with TRBD2. This CDR3 spans 17 amino acids. J lost 6 bases, V lost 5 bases, and 9 bases had no gene match. The germline gives CDR1 MNHNS, CDR2 SASEGT.

This clonotype was seen many times. The chain recombines TRBV6-5 with TRBJ2-1, with TRBD2 matching over 10 bases. The junction had 3 bases not matched to a gene; V was cut back by 4 bases and J by 3 bases. The length of the CDR3 is 15 residues. Germline assignment: CDR1 MNHEY and CDR2 SVGAGI. This CDR3 reads CASSSSGSGYNEQFF. DNA for the CDR3: TGTGCCAGCAGTTCTAGCGGGAGTGGCTACAATGAGCAGTTCTTC.

This clonotype was counted at least ten times. The chain joins TRBV7-2 to TRBJ2-7; the match to TRBD1 covers 9 bases. Germline values: CDR1 SGHTA, CDR2 FQGNSA. The CDR3 runs 14 residues. The trim removed 9 bases at V and 1 base at J, leaving 7 bases unmatched. The CDR3 DNA sequence: TGTGCCAGTACTGTCGGGACAGGGTCCTACGAGCAGTACTTC. This translates into CASTVGTGSYEQYF. The variable domain in full, with the rest retrieved from reference TRBV7-2 and TRBJ2-7, is GAGVSQSPSNKVTEKGKDVELRCDPISGHTALYWYRQSLGQGLEFLIYFQGNSAPDKSGLPSDRFSAERTGGSVSTLTIQRTQQEDSAVYLCASTVGTGSYEQYFGPGTRLTVT.

In its sample, this clonotype was seen many times. This rearrangement joins TRBV11-2 to TRBJ2-7; no definite D call. The CDR3 extends over 12 amino acids. V lost 5 bases and J 4 bases, leaving 9 bases between the germline ends. From germline, CDR1 is SGHAT and CDR2 FQNNGV. This chain's CDR3 is CASSRDFYEQYF. The CDR3 region has the DNA TGTGCCAGCAGCCGCGACTTTTACGAGCAGTACTTC.

This clonotype was seen at least ten times. The chain employs TRBV20-1 and TRBJ2-5, with 8 bases fitting TRBD1. The CDR3 is made up of 14 amino acids. J was trimmed by 3 bases and V by 0 bases; bases with no gene match: 3. CDR1 DFQATT and CDR2 SNEGSKA come from the germline V gene (reference sequence). The CDR3 DNA is TGCAGTGCTAGAGACCCGACAGGGGAAGAGACCCAGTACTTC. Translation gives CSARDPTGEETQYF.

This clonotype was seen many times. The chain joins TRBV5-1 to TRBJ2-7, with unresolved D. This CDR3 is 13 amino acids long. V dropped 3 bases and J dropped 0 bases, with 7 bases sitting between them. The germline CDR1 and CDR2 sequences are SGHRS and YFSETQ. The CDR3 DNA reads TGCGCCAGCAGCTACCGACACTCCTACGAGCAGTACTTC. This encodes CASSYRHSYEQYF.

This clonotype was seen repeatedly, ten times or more. This chain joins TRBV20-1 and TRBJ2-4, with TRBD1 matching 9 bases. J was trimmed by 3 bases and V by 0 bases; bases with no gene match: 3. The CDR3 extends over 15 amino acids. Per the germline V gene, CDR1 is DFQATT and CDR2 is SNEGSKA (reference sequence). The CDR3 DNA is TGCAGTGCTAGAGAGCGGGGACAGGGCAAAAACATTCAGTACTTC. Protein product: CSARERGQGKNIQYF.

The table lists this clonotype with many counts. In DNA, the CDR3 is TGCAGTGCTAGAACCACTAGCGGGATGACTTACGAGCAGTACTTC. Its translation is CSARTTSGMTYEQYF. The chain recombines TRBV20-1 with TRBJ2-7; TRBD2 matches at 10 bases. The CDR3 contains 15 residues. Germline CDR1 is DFQATT and CDR2 is SNEGSKA (reference sequence). J was trimmed by 4 bases and V by 2 bases; bases with no gene match: 8.

The chain recombines TRBV6-5 with TRBJ2-3, with 7 nucleotides matching TRBD1. The CDR3 runs to 12 residues. The germline gives CDR1 MNHEY, CDR2 SVGAGI. With V trimmed by 6 bases and J by 6 bases, 3 bases remained unmatched. CDR3 residues: CASSGQDDTQYF. The CDR3 DNA reads as TGTGCCAGCAGCGGACAGGATGATACGCAGTATTTT.

This clonotype was observed at least ten times. This chain joins TRBV6-1 and TRBJ1-3; the D is unclear. Between the trimmed V and J ends, which lost 6 bases and 2 bases, there was a span of 8 bases. The CDR3 loop spans 13 amino acids. Germline CDR1 reads MNHNS; CDR2 reads SASEGT. CDR3 DNA sequence: TGTGCCAGCAGGGGAGGTCCTGGAAACACCATATATTTT. Protein: CASRGGPGNTIYF.

In this sample, this clonotype turned up many times. DNA of the CDR3: TGCGCCAGCAACAGCGGGACCTACGAGCAGTACTTC. Its protein product is CASNSGTYEQYF. The V call is TRBV5-1, the J call TRBJ2-7; 7 nucleotides agree with TRBD2. CDR3 length equals 12 residues. V shed 6 bases, J shed 2 bases, and the junction held 2 bases outside the gene matches. Per the germline V gene, CDR1 is SGHRS and CDR2 is YFSETQ.

The chain has TRBV27 and TRBJ2-7, with TRBD1 matching 12 bases. The CDR3 has 15 amino acids. V shed 7 bases and J 7 bases; nucleotides not matched to a gene: 11. The germline CDR1 and CDR2 sequences are MNHEY and SMNVEV (reference sequence). CDR3 in DNA: TGTGCCAGCACCCCTTCGGGACAGGGGGCGGGTGAGCAGTACTTC. The encoded protein is CASTPSGQGAGEQYF.

In this sample, this clonotype turned up many times. The chain links TRBV20-1 to TRBJ2-1; maybe TRBD1 (6 bases). Trimming removed 3 bases from V and 6 bases from J, with 9 bases in between. Germline CDR1 DFQATT, CDR2 SNEGSKA (reference sequence). The CDR3 runs 12 residues. The DNA for the CDR3 is TGCAGTGCTAGTACACAGGGCAATGAGCAGTTCTTC. Protein: CSASTQGNEQFF.

This clonotype was detected ten times or more. The chain joins TRBV7-2 to TRBJ1-6; 7 bases are a match to TRBD1. Germline trimming cut 3 bases from V and 4 bases from J; bases unmatched to any gene: 9. Germline CDR1 SGHTA, CDR2 FQGNSA. The CDR3 totals 17 residues. CDR3 amino acids: CASSFSPDRNYNSPLHF. The DNA for the CDR3 is TGTGCCAGCAGCTTCAGCCCGGACAGGAATTATAATTCACCCCTCCACTTT. The entire variable domain, with the rest obtained from reference TRBV7-2 and TRBJ1-6, is as follows: GAGVSQSPSNKVTEKGKDVELRCDPISGHTALYWYRQSLGQGLEFLIYFQGNSAPDKSGLPSDRFSAERTGGSVSTLTIQRTQQEDSAVYLCASSFSPDRNYNSPLHFGNGTRLTVT.

This clonotype was observed many times. The genes are TRBV6-2 or TRBV6-3 and TRBJ2-2; no clear D. The CDR3 length is 11 residues. The germline CDR1 and CDR2 sequences are MNHEY and SVGEGT. V was clipped by 7 bases and J by 6 bases, with 6 bases between them. The CDR3 loop is CASTEPGELFF. The CDR3 DNA follows: TGTGCCAGCACTGAACCCGGGGAGCTGTTTTTT.

This clonotype was detected many times. The J gene is TRBJ2-1, the V gene TRBV6-1; 8 bases line up with TRBD2. This CDR3 has 15 residues. With V trimmed by 6 bases and J by 0 bases, 4 bases remained unmatched. Germline V lookup: CDR1 MNHNS, CDR2 SASEGT. CDR3 in DNA: TGTGCCAGCAGGCTGAGCGGGAGCTCCTACAATGAGCAGTTCTTC. Translation: CASRLSGSSYNEQFF.